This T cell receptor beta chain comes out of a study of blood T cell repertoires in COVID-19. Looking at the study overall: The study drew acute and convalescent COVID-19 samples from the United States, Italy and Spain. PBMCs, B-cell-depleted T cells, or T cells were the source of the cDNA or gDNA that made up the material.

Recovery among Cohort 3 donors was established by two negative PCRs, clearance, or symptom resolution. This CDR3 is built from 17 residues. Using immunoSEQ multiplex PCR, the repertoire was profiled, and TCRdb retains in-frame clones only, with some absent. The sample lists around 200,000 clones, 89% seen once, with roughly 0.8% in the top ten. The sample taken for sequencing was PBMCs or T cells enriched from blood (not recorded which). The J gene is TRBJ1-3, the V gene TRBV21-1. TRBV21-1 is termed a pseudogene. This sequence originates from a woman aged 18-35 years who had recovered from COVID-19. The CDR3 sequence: CASTGGAQPSSGNTIYF. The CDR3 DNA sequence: TGTGCCAGCACGGGAGGGGCCCAGCCATCCTCTGGAAACACCATATATTTT.